The present entry profiles one TCR beta chain with its context. The antigen is unknown. These data belong to a study of beta chain features in type 1 diabetes. General observations from the study: Reduced insertions and increased deletions marked VDJ junctions in type 1 diabetes patients.

Each sorted fraction was over 98% pure. Reverse transcribing all isolated RNA meant expressed TCRB transcripts were sequenced. Reads from naive, central memory and regulatory T cell samples averaged about 3.57 million. Repertoires were generated with immunoSEQ multiplex PCR, while TCRdb's copy carries only in-frame clones and drops some. Of about 250,000 clones in the sample, about 14% were seen once. CDR3 length: 16 residues. With 0 bases clipped from V and 4 bases from J, the junction kept 9 bases outside the gene matches. Germline CDR1 reads MNHEY; CDR2 reads SMNVEV (reference sequence). The TCR was taken from a woman aged 40-49 years in good health. The genes are TRBV27 and TRBJ2-7, with 7 nucleotides matching TRBD2. Sequencing was performed on naive CD4+ T cells from blood. CDR3 residues: CASSLSRSGGRYEQYF. CDR3 coding DNA: TGTGCCAGCAGTTTATCGAGGTCGGGGGGAAGGTACGAGCAGTACTTC.